This entry describes one T cell receptor beta chain. Its antigen is still unknown. This sample stems from a study of T cell responses to AZD1222 COVID-19 vaccine. Study-level results: The number of AZD1222 recipients seropositive at baseline was only 6 or 7. An increase in Spike-specific TCR breadth and depth was observed after two AZD1222 doses.

Clones were read by immunoSEQ multiplex PCR, and TCRdb kept only the in-frame ones, dropping some. The sample consists of about 100,000 clones, approximately 87% of them appearing once. J lost 2 bases, V lost 6 bases, and 3 bases had no gene match. Germline lookup yields CDR1 PRHDT and CDR2 FYEKMQ (reference sequence). CDR3 size: 13 residues. The TCR comes from an adult in good health. Sequences were derived from peripheral blood, sampled on day 0 of MenACWY control vaccination. This chain connects TRBV13 to TRBJ2-7; 8 nucleotides agree with TRBD2. CDR3 sequence reads: CASSGAGAYEQYF. Written as DNA, the CDR3 is TGTGCCAGCAGTGGAGCGGGGGCCTACGAGCAGTACTTC.